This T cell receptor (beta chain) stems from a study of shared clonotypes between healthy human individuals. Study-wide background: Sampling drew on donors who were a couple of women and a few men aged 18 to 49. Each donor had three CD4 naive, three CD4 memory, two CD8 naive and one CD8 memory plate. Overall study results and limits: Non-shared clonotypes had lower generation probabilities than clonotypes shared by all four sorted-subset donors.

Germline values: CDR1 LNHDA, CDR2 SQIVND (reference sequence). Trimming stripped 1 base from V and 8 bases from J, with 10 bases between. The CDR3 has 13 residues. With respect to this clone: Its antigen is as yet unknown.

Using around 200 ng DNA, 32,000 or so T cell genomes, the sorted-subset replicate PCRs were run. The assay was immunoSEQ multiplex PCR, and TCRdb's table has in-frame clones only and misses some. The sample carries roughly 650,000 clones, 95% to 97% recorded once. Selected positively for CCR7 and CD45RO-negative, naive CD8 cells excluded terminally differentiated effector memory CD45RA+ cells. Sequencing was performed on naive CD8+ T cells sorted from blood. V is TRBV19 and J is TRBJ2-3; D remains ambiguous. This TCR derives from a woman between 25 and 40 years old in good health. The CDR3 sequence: CASSIGFPSTQYF. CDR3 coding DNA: TGTGCCAGTAGTATAGGATTCCCGTCTACGCAGTATTTT.